This entry is about one T cell receptor beta chain. The record originates from a study of shared T cell receptors in the human thymus. Libraries were prepared by immunoSEQ multiplex PCR; TCRdb keeps only in-frame clonotypes and omits some of them. The data show hundreds of thousands of clones, just under 95% seen once. The clonotype was recovered from a human donor. Sequenced sample: thymocytes.

As DNA, the CDR3 is TGTGCCAGCAGTCCTCAAGGAACCTATGGCTACACCTTC. Its translation is CASSPQGTYGYTF. The chain has TRBV27 and TRBJ1-2, with no clear D. The V gene's germline CDR1 is MNHEY and CDR2 SMNVEV (reference sequence). The CDR3 contains 13 residues. The V gene lost 5 bases and the J gene lost 4 bases, with 11 bases spanning the gap.